This TCR beta chain appears in the sequencing data of a study of blood T cell repertoires in COVID-19. Study-wide context: The origin of the acute and convalescent COVID-19 samples was the United States, Italy and Spain. The analysed material was cDNA or gDNA that came from T cells, B-cell-depleted T cells, or PBMCs.

Original processing notes: Scientists estimated how many nucleated cells there were by amplifying reference gene primers. The table came from immunoSEQ multiplex PCR; TCRdb's copy has only in-frame clones and leaves some out. D and trimming were read from the DNA, whereas the V and J calls and clone size are those reported in that table. The sample lists about 400,000 clones; 88% were seen once. Participants came from roughly 25 US areas, aged roughly 18 to 89 years. The TCR originated in a woman between 40 and 50 years old with acute COVID-19. Sequenced sample: PBMCs or T cells enriched from blood (not recorded which).

The CDR3 sequence: CASSFLGAGQPQHF. The CDR3 coding sequence is TGTGCCAGCAGTTTCCTGGGGGCAGGTCAGCCCCAGCATTTT. The chain combines TRBV27 with TRBJ1-5, with D tentatively TRBD1 (6 bases). V was cut by 3 bases and J by 6 bases, with 12 bases left in between. This CDR3 spans 14 amino acids. CDR1 and CDR2 from the germline V gene are MNHEY and SMNVEV (reference sequence).